This T cell receptor (beta chain) was found in a study of identical twins. A single record per CDR3 protein comes from TCRdb applying MiXCR to the 5' RACE reads. The top ten clones hold 1.5% to 2% of a sample with around 960,000 distinct CDR3 sequences, over 9% of them seen once. Every sampled donor was Caucasian and healthy. Only a few counts were recorded for this clonotype. Its specificity is not known. Broader study findings: Fewer insertions marked abundant cord blood beta clonotypes; young adult naive trended weakly, memory not at all. Invariant MAIT and iNKT cells may have partly biased zero-insertion analyses.

The data also belong to a second study, concerning yellow fever vaccine responses in identical twins.

The receptor was isolated from a woman aged 18 to 35 in good health. The specimen sequenced was PBMCs.

The CDR3 nucleotides read TGTGCCAGCAGTTTCCTAAGCGGGATTGAGCAGTTCTTC. Protein sequence: CASSFLSGIEQFF. The chain couples TRBV27 to TRBJ2-1; 7 nucleotides align to TRBD2. Germline loops: CDR1 MNHEY, CDR2 SMNVEV (reference sequence). J gave up 9 bases and V 3 bases, and 5 bases lay outside the gene matches. The CDR3 has 13 residues.